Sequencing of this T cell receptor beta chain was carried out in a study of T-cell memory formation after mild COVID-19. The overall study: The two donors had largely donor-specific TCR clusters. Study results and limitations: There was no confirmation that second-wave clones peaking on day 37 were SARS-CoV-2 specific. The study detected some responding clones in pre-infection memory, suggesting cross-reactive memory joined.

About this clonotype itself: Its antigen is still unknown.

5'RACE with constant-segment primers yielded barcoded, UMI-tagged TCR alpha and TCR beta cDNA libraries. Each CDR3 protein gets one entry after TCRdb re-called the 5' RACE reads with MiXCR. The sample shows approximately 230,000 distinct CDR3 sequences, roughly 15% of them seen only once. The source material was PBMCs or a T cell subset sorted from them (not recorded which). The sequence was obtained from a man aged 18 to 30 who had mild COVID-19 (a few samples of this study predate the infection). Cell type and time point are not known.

The CDR3 spells CSARRTHTGELFF. CDR3 DNA: TGCAGTGCTAGGCGTACGCACACCGGGGAGCTGTTTTTT. This rearrangement joins TRBV20-1 to TRBJ2-2; D call uncertain. Trimming took 3 bases from V and 3 from J, leaving 8 bases between them. Germline V gene sequence: CDR1 DFQATT, CDR2 SNEGSKA (reference sequence). The CDR3 contains 13 residues.